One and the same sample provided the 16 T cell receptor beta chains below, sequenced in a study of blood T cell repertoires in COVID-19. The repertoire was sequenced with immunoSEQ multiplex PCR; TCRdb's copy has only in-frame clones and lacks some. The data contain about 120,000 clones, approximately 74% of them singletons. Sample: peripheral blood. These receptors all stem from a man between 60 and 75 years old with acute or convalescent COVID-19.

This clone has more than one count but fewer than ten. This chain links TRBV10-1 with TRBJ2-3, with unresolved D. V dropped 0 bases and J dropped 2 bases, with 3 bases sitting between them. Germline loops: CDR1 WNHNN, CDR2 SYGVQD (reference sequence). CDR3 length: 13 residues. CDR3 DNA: TGCGCCAGCAGTGAGTCTTACACAGATACGCAGTATTTT. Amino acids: CASSESYTDTQYF.

The DNA of the CDR3 is TGTGCCAGTAGTATAACGGGGACAGAGGGATATGGCTACACCTTC. This encodes CASSITGTEGYGYTF. The rearrangement uses TRBV19 and TRBJ1-2; TRBD1 agrees at 7 bases. J was trimmed by 5 bases and V by 2 bases; bases with no gene match: 8. The CDR3 runs to 15 residues. The germline gives CDR1 LNHDA, CDR2 SQIVND (reference sequence).

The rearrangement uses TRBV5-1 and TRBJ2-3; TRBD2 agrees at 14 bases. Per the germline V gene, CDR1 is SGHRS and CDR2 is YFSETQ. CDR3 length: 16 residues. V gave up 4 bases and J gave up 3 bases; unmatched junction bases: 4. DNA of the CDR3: TGCGCCAGCAGCCAGACTAGCGGGAGGGCGACAGATACGCAGTATTTT. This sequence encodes CASSQTSGRATDTQYF.

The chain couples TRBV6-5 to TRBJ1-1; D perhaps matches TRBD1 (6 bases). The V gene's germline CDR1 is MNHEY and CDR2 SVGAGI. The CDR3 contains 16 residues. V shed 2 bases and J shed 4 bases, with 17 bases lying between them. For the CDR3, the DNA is TGTGCCAGCAGTTACAACGCCAGGGGTTACGGCACTGAAGCTTTCTTT. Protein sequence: CASSYNARGYGTEAFF.

CDR3 coding DNA: TGCAGCGTTGGCCTAGCGGGAGGGTGGACCACCTACGAGCAGTACTTC. Protein product: CSVGLAGGWTTYEQYF. The chain carries TRBV29-1 and TRBJ2-7; 12 bases are shared with TRBD2. The germline CDR1 and CDR2 sequences are SQVTM and ANQGSEA. This CDR3 is 16 amino acids long. Trimming cost V 4 bases and J 2 bases; bases outside gene matches: 9.

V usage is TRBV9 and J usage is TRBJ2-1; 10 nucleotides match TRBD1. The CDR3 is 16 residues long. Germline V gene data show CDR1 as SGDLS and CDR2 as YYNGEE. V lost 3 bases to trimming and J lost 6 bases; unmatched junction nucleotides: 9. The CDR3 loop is CASSGRQGAFPNEQFF. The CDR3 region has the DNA TGTGCCAGCAGCGGAAGACAGGGGGCTTTCCCCAATGAGCAGTTCTTC.

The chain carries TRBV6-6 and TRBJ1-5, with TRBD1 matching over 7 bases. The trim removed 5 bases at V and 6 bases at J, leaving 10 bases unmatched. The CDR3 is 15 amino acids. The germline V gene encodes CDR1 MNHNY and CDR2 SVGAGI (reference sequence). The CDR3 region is CASSPSRAGGQPQHF. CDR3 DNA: TGTGCCAGCAGTCCGTCGAGGGCAGGGGGTCAGCCCCAGCATTTT.

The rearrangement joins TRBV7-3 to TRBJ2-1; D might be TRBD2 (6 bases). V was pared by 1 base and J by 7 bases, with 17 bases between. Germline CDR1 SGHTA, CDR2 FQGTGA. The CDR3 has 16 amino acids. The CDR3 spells CASSLKGGSGVNEQFF. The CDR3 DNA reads TGTGCCAGCAGCTTAAAAGGAGGGTCTGGAGTAAATGAGCAGTTCTTC.

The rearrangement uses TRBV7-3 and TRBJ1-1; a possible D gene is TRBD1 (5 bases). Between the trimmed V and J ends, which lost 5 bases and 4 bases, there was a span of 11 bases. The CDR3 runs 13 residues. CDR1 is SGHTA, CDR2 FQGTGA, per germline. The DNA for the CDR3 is TGTGCCAGCAGCCCGGGGGGGTTCACTGAAGCTTTCTTT. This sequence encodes CASSPGGFTEAFF.

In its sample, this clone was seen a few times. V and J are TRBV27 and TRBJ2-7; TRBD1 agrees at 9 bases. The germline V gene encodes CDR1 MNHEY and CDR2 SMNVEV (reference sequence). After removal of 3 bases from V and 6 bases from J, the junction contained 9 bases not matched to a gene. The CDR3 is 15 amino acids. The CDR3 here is CASSFRRQGVGEQYF. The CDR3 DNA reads TGTGCCAGCAGTTTTAGGAGACAGGGGGTTGGCGAGCAGTACTTC.

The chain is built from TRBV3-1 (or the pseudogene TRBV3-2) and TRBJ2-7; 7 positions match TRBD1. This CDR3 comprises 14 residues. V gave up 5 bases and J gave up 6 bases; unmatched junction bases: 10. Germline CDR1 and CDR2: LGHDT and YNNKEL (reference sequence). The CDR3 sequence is CASSDRAAAGEQYF. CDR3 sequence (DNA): TGTGCCAGCAGCGACAGGGCAGCGGCGGGCGAGCAGTACTTC.

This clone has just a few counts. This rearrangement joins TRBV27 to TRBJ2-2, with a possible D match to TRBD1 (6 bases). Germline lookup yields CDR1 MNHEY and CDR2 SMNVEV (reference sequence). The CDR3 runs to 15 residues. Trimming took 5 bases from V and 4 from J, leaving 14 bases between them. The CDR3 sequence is CASSGYRDVTGELFF. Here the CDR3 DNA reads TGTGCCAGCAGTGGCTACAGGGACGTCACCGGGGAGCTGTTTTTT.

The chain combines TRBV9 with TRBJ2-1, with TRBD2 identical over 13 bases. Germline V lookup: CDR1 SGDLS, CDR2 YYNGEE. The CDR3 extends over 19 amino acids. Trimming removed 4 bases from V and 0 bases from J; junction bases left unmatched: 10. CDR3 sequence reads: CASSFRLAGGSRSYNEQFF. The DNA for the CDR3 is TGTGCCAGCAGCTTCAGACTAGCGGGAGGATCCCGCTCCTACAATGAGCAGTTCTTC.

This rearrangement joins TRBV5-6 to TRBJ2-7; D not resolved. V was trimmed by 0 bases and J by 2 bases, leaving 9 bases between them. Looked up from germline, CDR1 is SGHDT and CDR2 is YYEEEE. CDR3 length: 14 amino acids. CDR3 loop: CASSLAGQTYEQYF. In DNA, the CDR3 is TGTGCCAGCAGCTTGGCAGGTCAGACCTACGAGCAGTACTTC.

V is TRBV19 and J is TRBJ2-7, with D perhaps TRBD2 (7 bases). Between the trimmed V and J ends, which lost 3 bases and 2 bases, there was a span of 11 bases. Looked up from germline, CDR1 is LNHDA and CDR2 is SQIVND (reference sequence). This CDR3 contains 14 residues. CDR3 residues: CASSIRGGTYEQYF. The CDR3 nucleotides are TGTGCCAGTAGTATTAGGGGGGGGACCTACGAGCAGTACTTC.

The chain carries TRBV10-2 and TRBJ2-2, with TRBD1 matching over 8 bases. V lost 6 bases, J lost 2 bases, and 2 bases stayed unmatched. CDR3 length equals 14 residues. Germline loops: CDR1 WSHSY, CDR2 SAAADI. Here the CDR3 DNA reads TGCGCCAGCAGGACAGGGGTAAACACCGGGGAGCTGTTTTTT. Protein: CASRTGVNTGELFF.